This is a list of T cell receptor beta chains from one sample in a study of neoadjuvant nivolumab and ipilimumab in lung cancer. TCRdb keeps only in-frame clones here, not all; method: immunoSEQ multiplex PCR. The repertoire has tens of thousands of clones, roughly nine tenths of them found once; the top ten carry approximately 3.3%. This sample comprised peripheral blood, obtained before neoadjuvant nivolumab, alone or with ipilimumab. These receptor sequences come from an adult with non-small cell lung cancer. Each CDR3 is given without its conserved first and last residue.

V gene	J gene	CDR3 protein
TRBV5-4	TRBJ1-2	ASSLEPDRAYGYT
TRBV11-1	TRBJ2-1	ASSPPSGRAQSSYNEQF
TRBV5-3	TRBJ2-3	ARSLNSADTQY
TRBV6-5	TRBJ2-7	ASSRDQGRDEQY
TRBV14	TRBJ1-1	ASSQDAQVWNTEAF
TRBV6-5	TRBJ2-1	ASSWTDRDEQF
TRBV6-1	TRBJ2-2	ASRPNRGTGELF
TRBV4-1	TRBJ1-1	ASSQDQRRTAEAF
TRBV7-9	TRBJ2-5	ASSRDRGLETQY
TRBV11-3	TRBJ2-3	ASSLGREAADTQY
TRBV11-1	TRBJ1-2	ASSLTRAADGYT
TRBV11-2	TRBJ2-7	ASSPLAGGKSEQY
TRBV11-2	TRBJ2-5	ASTSNGAGIQY
TRBV4-3	TRBJ1-2	ASSQDWTGNYGYT